Below are 19 T cell receptor beta chains sequenced from a single sample in a study of T cell clonotyping in hematopoietic cell transplantation (dated by TCRdb to the early 2020s). Library generation was performed with the immunoSEQ multiplex PCR assay. What TCRdb holds here is the immuneACCESS table cut down to in-frame rearrangements. Part of the clones is not present; checked against another copy, under half of the missing clones reflect an unresolved V gene, and the others are unexplained. The sample yields 7,000 to 10,000 clones; about 66% were counted once. The ten largest clones represent 20% to 25% of the sample. Per the publication, the time point label means: 100 days after allo-HCT. Specimen: peripheral blood mononuclear cells, collected 100 days after allogeneic stem cell transplant. The receptors were gathered from a male patient aged 60 to 75 who had an allogeneic stem cell transplant from an unrelated donor, so the T cells may come from the graft donor. Some clones in this sample may be carry-over from other donors' samples.

The chain has TRBV27 and TRBJ2-7; either TRBD1 or TRBD2 may supply D (5 bases each). Trimming took 4 bases from V and 6 from J, leaving 19 bases between them. This CDR3 contains 15 residues. From germline, CDR1 is MNHEY and CDR2 SMNVEV (reference sequence). CDR3 protein: CASSSGTAPLGEQYF. The CDR3 DNA reads TGTGCCAGCAGTTCCGGGACCGCCCCCTTAGGCGAGCAGTACTTC.

The J gene is TRBJ1-1, the V gene TRBV6-5; 7 positions agree with TRBD1. The germline V gene encodes CDR1 MNHEY and CDR2 SVGAGI. V lost 7 bases, J lost 0 bases, and 8 bases stayed unmatched. The CDR3 runs 15 residues. CDR3 in amino acids: CASTPPTGLNTEAFF. The CDR3 DNA follows: TGTGCCAGCACCCCCCCGACAGGGTTGAACACTGAAGCTTTCTTT.

This clone was found a few times. The chain employs TRBV5-6 and TRBJ2-7; D unclear. CDR1 and CDR2 (germline): SGHDT, YYEEEE. Trimming left V 5 bases short and J 2 bases short, with 17 bases between. The CDR3 is 15 residues long. Here the CDR3 DNA reads TGTGCCAGCAGAAAAGCCAGCCTCATAACCTACGAGCAGTACTTC. Its protein product is CASRKASLITYEQYF.

The rearrangement links TRBV6-4 to TRBJ1-1; D is unresolved. Germline V gives CDR1 MRHNA, CDR2 SNTAGT. This CDR3 region has 15 residues. Deletions cut 3 bases from V and 1 base from J, with 12 bases between. Here the CDR3 reads CASSESAFGNTEAFF. The CDR3 region has the DNA TGTGCCAGCAGTGAGTCGGCTTTCGGGAACACTGAAGCTTTCTTT.

This clone was observed a few times. The chain is built from TRBV11-2 and TRBJ1-1, with D perhaps matching TRBD1 (5 bases). The CDR3 consists of 13 residues. The germline gives CDR1 SGHAT, CDR2 FQNNGV. Trimming took off 3 bases at V and 5 bases at J, with 10 bases between the two ends. CDR3 in DNA: TGTGCCAGCAGCTTTGAGGGGCGTACTGAAGCTTTCTTT. This codes for CASSFEGRTEAFF.

The chain recombines TRBV5-1 with TRBJ1-2; 9 bases agree with TRBD1. CDR1 SGHRS and CDR2 YFSETQ come from the germline V gene. The trim removed 0 bases at V and 4 bases at J, leaving 13 bases unmatched. The CDR3 is 18 amino acids. The CDR3 loop reads CASSLAGTGPVLIYGYTF. DNA for the CDR3: TGCGCCAGCAGCTTGGCCGGGACAGGGCCGGTGTTGATCTATGGCTACACCTTC.

A few counts support this clone. The gene calls are TRBV27 and TRBJ2-7; tentative D call: TRBD1 (6 bases). This CDR3 contains 14 residues. Germline CDR1 reads MNHEY; CDR2 reads SMNVEV (reference sequence). The V end was cut by 5 bases, the J end by 1 base, with 12 bases between. CDR3 in amino acids: CASSTGQRSYEQYF. CDR3 nucleotide sequence: TGTGCCAGCAGTACAGGACAGAGATCCTACGAGCAGTACTTC.

This chain joins TRBV7-6 and TRBJ2-7, with no clear D. The CDR3 runs to 16 residues. The V gene's germline CDR1 is SGHVS and CDR2 FNYEAQ. V gave up 5 bases and J gave up 0 bases, with 17 bases separating them. The CDR3: CASSNNIPRYSYEQYF. The CDR3, as DNA: TGTGCCAGCAGCAATAATATACCCAGATACTCCTACGAGCAGTACTTC.

The chain carries TRBV7-9 and TRBJ2-1; D may be TRBD2 (5 bases). V was trimmed by 4 bases and J by 9 bases, leaving 13 bases between them. Germline assignment: CDR1 SEHNR and CDR2 FQNEAQ (reference sequence). CDR3 length equals 13 residues. CDR3 sequence: CASSSMGSSEQFF. CDR3 in DNA: TGTGCCAGCAGCTCCATGGGGAGCTCTGAGCAGTTCTTC.

This chain uses TRBV5-1 with TRBJ1-2; no firm D call. Germline CDR1 reads SGHRS; CDR2 reads YFSETQ. Trimming pared 9 bases from V and 0 bases from J, leaving 15 bases between. The CDR3 loop spans 14 amino acids. The CDR3 here is CAKWRQSSNYGYTF. The CDR3 DNA reads as TGCGCCAAATGGAGGCAGTCTTCTAACTATGGCTACACCTTC.

The chain carries TRBV9 and TRBJ1-1; 8 nucleotides match TRBD1. This CDR3 contains 14 residues. Germline assignment: CDR1 SGDLS and CDR2 YYNGEE. Trimming at V came to 6 bases and at J to 1 base, leaving 5 bases not matched to a gene. Here the CDR3 reads CASNGGQGNTEAFF. CDR3 nucleotide sequence: TGTGCCAGCAATGGAGGACAGGGGAACACTGAAGCTTTCTTT.

The count of this clone is one. The chain links TRBV4-3 to TRBJ1-6; 8 bases map to TRBD1. This CDR3 has 16 residues. The germline V gene has CDR1 LGHNA and CDR2 YSLEER. Losses at the gene ends were 1 base for V and 7 bases for J; bases not matched to a gene: 6. For the CDR3, the DNA is TGCGCCAGCAGCCAAGCCCCACAGGGGGTAAATTCACCCCTCCACTTT. It encodes CASSQAPQGVNSPLHF.

V usage is TRBV6-5 and J usage is TRBJ1-5; 8 nucleotides match TRBD1. V gave up 4 bases and J gave up 6 bases; unmatched junction bases: 2. Germline V CDR1 and CDR2: MNHEY, SVGAGI. This CDR3 is built from 13 residues. The CDR3 is CASSWDRSQPQHF. In DNA form, the CDR3 reads TGTGCCAGCAGTTGGGACAGGAGTCAGCCCCAGCATTTT.

This clone was seen only a few times. The chain recombines TRBV19 with TRBJ1-3; a weak D match, TRBD1 (5 bases). The CDR3 runs to 15 residues. Trimming pared 8 bases from V and 4 bases from J, leaving 18 bases between. Per the germline V gene, CDR1 is LNHDA and CDR2 is SQIVND (reference sequence). The CDR3 DNA reads as TGTGCCAGTCGATCATGGGGCGCGAGCGGAAACACCATATATTTT. It specifies CASRSWGASGNTIYF.

The chain uses TRBV27 and TRBJ2-2; the match to TRBD2 covers 8 bases. The CDR3 is 16 amino acids. With V trimmed by 7 bases and J by 4 bases, 11 bases remained unmatched. Germline CDR1 is MNHEY and CDR2 is SMNVEV (reference sequence). In DNA form, the CDR3 reads TGTGCCAGCACTTCACCGGGACTAGGAGGCACCGGGGAGCTGTTTTTT. The encoded protein is CASTSPGLGGTGELFF.

The CDR3 region is CASSRVAFSDTQYF. The CDR3 nucleotides are TGTGCCAGCAGTCGCGTGGCCTTCTCTGATACGCAGTATTTT. The chain carries TRBV6-1 and TRBJ2-3; D not resolved. CDR1 and CDR2 (germline): MNHNS, SASEGT. The CDR3 spans 14 residues. V was shortened by 5 bases and J by 6 bases, with 15 bases between the two germline ends.

This clone was picked up a small number of times. The chain couples TRBV19 to TRBJ1-1; D unresolved. The CDR3 is 11 residues long. The V and J ends lost 7 bases and 3 bases respectively, with 6 bases between them. The germline gives CDR1 LNHDA, CDR2 SQIVND (reference sequence). CDR3 coding DNA: TGTGCCAGTATAGTCGACACTGAAGCTTTCTTT. It yields the protein CASIVDTEAFF.

In this sample, this clone turned up a few times. The chain links TRBV7-6 to TRBJ2-7; the D gene is possibly TRBD2 (6 bases). Germline values: CDR1 SGHVS, CDR2 FNYEAQ. This CDR3 has 16 residues. Trimming shortened V by 5 bases and J by 0 bases, and 17 bases separated the two germline ends. In nucleotides, the CDR3 is TGTGCCAGCAGCGAGGGAGGCGGGGAGAGCTCCTACGAGCAGTACTTC. Its translation is CASSEGGGESSYEQYF. The variable domain in full, with the rest retrieved from reference TRBV7-6 and TRBJ2-7, is GAGVSQSPRYKVTKRGQDVALRCDPISGHVSLYWYRQALGQGPEFLTYFNYEAQQDKSGLPNDRFSAERPEGSISTLTIQRTEQRDSAMYRCASSEGGGESSYEQYFGPGTRLTVT.

The J gene is TRBJ1-2, the V gene TRBV5-4, with 8 positions matching TRBD1. In germline, CDR1 is SGHNT, CDR2 YYREEE (reference sequence). V lost 4 bases and J lost 5; bases outside the gene matches: 7. The CDR3 runs 14 residues. The CDR3 region has the DNA TGTGCCAGCAGCACCCGGGACAGGCTTTATGGCTACACCTTC. As protein: CASSTRDRLYGYTF.